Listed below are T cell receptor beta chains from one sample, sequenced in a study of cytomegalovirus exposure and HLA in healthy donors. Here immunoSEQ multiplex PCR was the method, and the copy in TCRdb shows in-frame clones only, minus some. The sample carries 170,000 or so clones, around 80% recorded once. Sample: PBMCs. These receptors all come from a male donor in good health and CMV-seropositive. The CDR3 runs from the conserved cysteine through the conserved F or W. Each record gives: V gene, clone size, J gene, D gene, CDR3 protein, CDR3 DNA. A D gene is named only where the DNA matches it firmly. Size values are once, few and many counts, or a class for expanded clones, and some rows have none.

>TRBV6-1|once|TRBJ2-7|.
CASSEPPYEQYF
TGTGCCAGCAGTGAACCTCCTTACGAGCAGTACTTC
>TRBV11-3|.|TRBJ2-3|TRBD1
CASSSQGFRTDTQYF
TGTGCCAGCAGCTCACAGGGGTTTCGCACAGATACGCAGTATTTT
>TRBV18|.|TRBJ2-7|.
CASSPPSTHEQYF
TGTGCCAGCTCACCACCGTCTACCCACGAGCAGTACTTC
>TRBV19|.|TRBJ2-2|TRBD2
CASSTYSGVGFGGELFF
TGTGCCAGTAGTACCTATAGCGGGGTCGGCTTTGGAGGGGAGCTGTTTTTT
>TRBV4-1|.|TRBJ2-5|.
CASSQSAEGLVQETQYF
TGCGCCAGCAGCCAAAGTGCCGAGGGACTCGTCCAAGAGACCCAGTACTTC
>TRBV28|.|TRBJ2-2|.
CASSLGGYDGELFF
TGTGCCAGCAGTTTAGGAGGGTATGACGGGGAGCTGTTTTTT
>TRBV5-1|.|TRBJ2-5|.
CASSLGQPQGLEQYF
TGCGCCAGCAGCTTGGGGCAACCGCAGGGGTTGGAGCAGTACTTC
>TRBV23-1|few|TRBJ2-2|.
CASRVGRFGELFF
TGCGCCAGCAGGGTCGGTCGCTTCGGGGAGCTGTTTTTT
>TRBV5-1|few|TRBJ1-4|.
CASSPTLQGYNEKLFF
TGCGCCAGCAGCCCCACCCTACAGGGATATAATGAAAAACTGTTTTTT
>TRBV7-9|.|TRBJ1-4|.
CASSLGAGGNEKLFF
TGTGCCAGCAGCTTAGGGGCAGGAGGGAATGAAAAACTGTTTTTT
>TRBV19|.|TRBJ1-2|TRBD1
CASSLDGTGIRVSYGYTF
TGTGCCAGTAGTCTCGACGGGACAGGAATAAGAGTCTCCTATGGCTACACCTTC
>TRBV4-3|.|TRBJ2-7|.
CASSQGTGVFYEQYF
TGCGCCAGCAGCCAAGGGACGGGGGTTTTCTACGAGCAGTACTTC
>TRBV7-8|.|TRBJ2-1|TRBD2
CASSQAGGSGPYNEQFF
TGTGCCAGCAGCCAGGCGGGGGGGTCGGGACCCTACAATGAGCAGTTCTTC
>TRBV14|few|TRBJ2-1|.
CASSQDAGSFYNEQFF
TGTGCCAGCAGCCAAGACGCGGGGAGCTTCTACAATGAGCAGTTCTTC
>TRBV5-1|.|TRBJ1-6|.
CASSNGGFDSPLHF
TGCGCCAGCAGTAATGGGGGGTTTGATTCACCCCTCCACTTT
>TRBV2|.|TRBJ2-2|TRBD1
CASRETGGGGELFF
TGTGCCAGCAGGGAGACAGGGGGCGGCGGGGAGCTGTTTTTT
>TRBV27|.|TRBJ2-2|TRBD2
CASSSSGLAGVTGELFF
TGTGCCAGCAGTTCCTCGGGACTAGCGGGAGTAACCGGGGAGCTGTTTTTT
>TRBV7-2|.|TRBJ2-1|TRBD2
CASSKLAGGYNEQFF
TGTGCCAGCAGCAAATTAGCGGGAGGGTACAATGAGCAGTTCTTC
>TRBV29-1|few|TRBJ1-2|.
CSVVFFGGVHGYTF
TGCAGCGTTGTTTTTTTCGGGGGGGTCCATGGCTACACCTTC
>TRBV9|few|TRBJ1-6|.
CASSVEARAGWDSPLHF
TGTGCCAGCAGCGTAGAGGCGAGGGCCGGTTGGGATTCACCCCTCCACTTT
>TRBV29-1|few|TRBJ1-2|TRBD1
CSVKDRGQGYTF
TGCAGCGTGAAGGACAGGGGGCAAGGCTACACCTTC
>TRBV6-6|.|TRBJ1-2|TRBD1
CASTKGQGNGYTF
TGTGCCAGCACCAAGGGACAGGGTAATGGCTACACCTTC
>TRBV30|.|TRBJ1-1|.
CAWGRGGMNTEAFF
TGTGCCTGGGGTCGGGGGGGAATGAACACTGAAGCTTTCTTT
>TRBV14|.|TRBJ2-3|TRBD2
CASSPWGSGIADTQYF
TGTGCCAGCAGCCCCTGGGGTAGCGGGATAGCAGATACGCAGTATTTT
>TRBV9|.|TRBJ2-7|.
CATEMPGNEQYF
TGTGCCACTGAGATGCCCGGGAACGAGCAGTACTTC
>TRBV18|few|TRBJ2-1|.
CASSPPIRVGTHEQFF
TGTGCCAGCTCACCACCTATAAGGGTTGGGACTCATGAGCAGTTCTTC
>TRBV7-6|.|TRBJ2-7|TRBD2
CASSLAGGRKAGEQYF
TGTGCCAGCAGCTTAGCAGGCGGGAGGAAGGCGGGGGAGCAGTACTTC
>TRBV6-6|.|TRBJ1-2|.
CASSLDGANYGYTF
TGTGCCAGCAGTCTAGACGGGGCTAACTATGGCTACACCTTC
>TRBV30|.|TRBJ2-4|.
CAWSVNRVAKNIQYF
TGTGCCTGGAGTGTAAACAGGGTGGCCAAAAACATTCAGTACTTC
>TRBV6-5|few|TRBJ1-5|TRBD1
CASSRQGGQPQHF
TGTGCCAGCAGTCGACAGGGAGGTCAGCCCCAGCATTTT
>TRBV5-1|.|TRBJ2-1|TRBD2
CASSIREGPWDEQFF
TGCGCCAGCAGTATACGGGAGGGCCCATGGGATGAGCAGTTCTTC
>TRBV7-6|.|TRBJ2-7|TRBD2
CASSPSRVAGGNEQYF
TGTGCCAGCAGCCCGAGTCGGGTAGCGGGAGGAAACGAGCAGTACTTC
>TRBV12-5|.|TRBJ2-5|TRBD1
CASGLGTGSLETQYF
TGTGCTAGTGGTTTGGGGACAGGGAGTCTAGAGACCCAGTACTTC
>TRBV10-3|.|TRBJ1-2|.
CAIGAGNYGYTF
TGTGCCATCGGGGCAGGGAACTATGGCTACACCTTC
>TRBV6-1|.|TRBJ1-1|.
CASCWRENTEAFF
TGTGCCAGCTGCTGGCGGGAGAACACTGAAGCTTTCTTT
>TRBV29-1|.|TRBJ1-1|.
CSVLRGSNTEAFF
TGCAGCGTTCTTCGGGGTTCGAACACTGAAGCTTTCTTT
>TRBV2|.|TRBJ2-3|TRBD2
CASTGLAGPSTDTQYF
TGTGCCAGCACGGGACTAGCGGGACCCAGCACAGATACGCAGTATTTT
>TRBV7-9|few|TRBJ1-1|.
CASSLEAGNLEAFF
TGTGCCAGCAGCCTAGAGGCAGGGAACCTCGAAGCTTTCTTT
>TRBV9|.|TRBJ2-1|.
CASSSPAGGSYNEQFF
TGTGCCAGCAGCTCCCCAGCCGGAGGCTCCTACAATGAGCAGTTCTTC
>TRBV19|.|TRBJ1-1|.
CASSPTGTGAEAFF
TGTGCCAGTAGTCCCACGGGCACCGGGGCTGAAGCTTTCTTT
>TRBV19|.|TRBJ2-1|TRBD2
CASSGKGLNFYNEQFF
TGTGCCAGTAGTGGAAAGGGACTAAATTTCTACAATGAGCAGTTCTTC
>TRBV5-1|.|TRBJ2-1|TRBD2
CASSLIAGERNEQFF
TGCGCCAGCAGCCTCATAGCGGGAGAGAGAAATGAGCAGTTCTTC
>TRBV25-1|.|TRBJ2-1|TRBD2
CASSVTSGSSYNEQFF
TGTGCCAGCAGTGTCACTAGCGGGAGCTCCTACAATGAGCAGTTCTTC